This is a list of T cell receptor beta chains from one sample in a study of CD8 T cells in Susac syndrome. TCRdb ran MiXCR on the immunoSEQ multiplex PCR reads and lists one entry per CDR3 protein. The table has about 200,000 distinct CDR3 sequences, almost 96% seen once. The sample consisted of CD4+ T cells from PBMCs. The receptors come from a human donor with multiple sclerosis. The CDR3 runs from the conserved cysteine through the conserved F or W. A D gene is named only where the DNA matches it firmly. Part of the rows lack a size; the others show once, few, many or a class for expanded clones.

J gene,V gene,D gene,clone size,CDR3 DNA,CDR3 protein
TRBJ2-1,TRBV20-1,TRBD1,.,TGCAGTCCAGCCGGCGGGACAGGGAAGAATGAGCAGTTCTTC,CSPAGGTGKNEQFF
TRBJ2-1,TRBV3-1,TRBD2,.,TGTGCCAGCAGCCAAGTGACTAGCGGGGGGCTGGGGGTCGAGTTCTTC,CASSQVTSGGLGVEFF
TRBJ2-7,TRBV29-1,.,.,TGCAGCGTTGAAGCCAACTCCTACGAGCAGTACTTC,CSVEANSYEQYF
TRBJ2-1,TRBV20-1,.,.,TGCAGTGCGGGGCCGAGCTCCTACAATGAGCAGTTCTTC,CSAGPSSYNEQFF
TRBJ2-2,TRBV5-1,.,.,TGCGCCAGCAGCTTCGGCGGGGGCAACACCGGGGAGCTGTTTTTT,CASSFGGGNTGELFF
TRBJ2-5,TRBV5-1,.,.,TGCGCCAGCAGCTTGCAGGGGATGCAAGAAACCCAGTACTTC,CASSLQGMQETQYF
TRBJ2-4,TRBV12-3/TRBV12-4,.,.,TGTGCCAGCAGTTTAGCAGGGGCCCAGTCCTGGCAGTACTTC,CASSLAGAQSWQYF
TRBJ1-5,TRBV7-8,.,.,TGTGCCAGCAGCTTAGGGGCAGGGTCAGGACAGCCCCAGCATTTT,CASSLGAGSGQPQHF
TRBJ2-2,TRBV28,TRBD1,.,TGTGCCAGCAGTTTCCCCAGCTCCGGGACAGGGCTAACCGGGGAGCTGTTTTTT,CASSFPSSGTGLTGELFF
TRBJ2-2,TRBV12-3/TRBV12-4,.,.,TGTGCCAGCAGTTTAGAAGACGGGTGGTGGGAGCTGTTTTTT,CASSLEDGWWELFF
TRBJ1-1,TRBV4-3,.,.,TGCGCCAGCAGCCAAGGAGGGTCAGCTTCTCAAGCTTTCTTT,CASSQGGSASQAFF
TRBJ2-7,TRBV28,TRBD1,.,TGTGCCAGCAGTACCTCAGGGGGCACCTCGTACGAGCAGTACTTC,CASSTSGGTSYEQYF
TRBJ1-1,TRBV4-3,TRBD1,.,TGCGCCAGCAGCCGTGGACAGGGGACTATGAACACTGAAGCTTTCTTT,CASSRGQGTMNTEAFF
TRBJ1-2,TRBV12-3/TRBV12-4,.,.,TGTGCCAGCAGTTTTGGGGGCATTAACTATGGCTACACCTTC,CASSFGGINYGYTF
TRBJ2-7,TRBV29-1,.,.,TGCAGCGTTGGTTGGGTCGTGAACGAGCAGTACTTC,CSVGWVVNEQYF
TRBJ1-1,TRBV2,.,once,TGTGCCAGCAGTGAAGAAACGAACACTGAAGCTTTCTTT,CASSEETNTEAFF
TRBJ2-5,TRBV20-1,.,.,TGCAGTGCCCTCGACACTCAAGAGACCCAGTACTTC,CSALDTQETQYF
TRBJ2-3,TRBV29-1,TRBD1,.,TGCAGCGTTTGGGGGACAGGGGGAGGCACAGATACGCAGTATTTT,CSVWGTGGGTDTQYF
TRBJ2-7,TRBV29-1,.,once,TGCAGCGTTGAAGAAGCCTCAGGGAGGAGGCAGTACTTC,CSVEEASGRRQYF
TRBJ2-1,TRBV29-1,.,.,TGCAGCGGTACCCCCGGAGGTCTGTATGAGCAGTTCTTC,CSGTPGGLYEQFF
TRBJ1-6,TRBV20-1,TRBD1,.,TGCAGTGCTAGACCCCGGACAGGGGATTCACCCCTCCACTTT,CSARPRTGDSPLHF
TRBJ2-7,TRBV6-5,.,.,TGTGCCAGCAGTTACCCCGGGCTACGGGGTTCCTACGAGCAGTACTTC,CASSYPGLRGSYEQYF
TRBJ1-1,TRBV7-9,TRBD1,.,TGTGCCAGCAGCTCCCCACCCGGGACAGGTGAAGCTTTCTTT,CASSSPPGTGEAFF
TRBJ2-7,TRBV7-8,.,.,TGTGCCAGCAGCCCCCGATTCTACGAGCAGTACTTC,CASSPRFYEQYF
TRBJ1-4,TRBV5-1,TRBD1,.,TGCGCCAGCAGCTTACAGGGGACAAGTGGTGAAAAACTGTTTTTT,CASSLQGTSGEKLFF
TRBJ2-7,TRBV5-6,TRBD1,.,TGTGCCAGCAGCTTGGGGACAGGGTGGTACGAGCAGTACTTC,CASSLGTGWYEQYF
TRBJ2-7,TRBV3-1,.,.,TGTGCCAGCAGCCATCAACCCGGGACTTCACAATACGAGCAGTACTTC,CASSHQPGTSQYEQYF
TRBJ1-2,TRBV13,TRBD1,.,TGTGCCAGCAGCTGGGCGACAGGGTGGCGGGCCGGCTATGGCTACACCTTC,CASSWATGWRAGYGYTF
TRBJ1-4,TRBV20-1,.,.,TGCAGTGCGCGCCAGGGGACAACTAATGAAAAACTGTTTTTT,CSARQGTTNEKLFF
TRBJ2-3,TRBV5-1,.,.,TGCGCCAGCAGCTTACCAGCAGATACGCAGTATTTT,CASSLPADTQYF
TRBJ1-2,TRBV6-5,.,.,TGTGCCAGCAGTGCCTTACAGGGTTCGGGCTATGGCTACACCTTC,CASSALQGSGYGYTF
TRBJ2-2,TRBV4-1,TRBD2,.,TGCGCCAGCAGCCAAGTGGCGGGGGACACCGGGGAGCTGTTTTTT,CASSQVAGDTGELFF
TRBJ2-1,TRBV7-3,TRBD2,.,TGTGCCAGCAGCCCACAATCAGGACTAGCTGGGGTTGAGCAGTTCTTC,CASSPQSGLAGVEQFF
TRBJ1-2,TRBV20-1,.,.,TGCAGTGCCCGGGGACTCGGGGAAAACTATGGCTACACCTTC,CSARGLGENYGYTF
TRBJ2-3,TRBV29-1,TRBD1,.,TGCAGCGCACCGGGACAGGGCACAGATACGCAGTATTTT,CSAPGQGTDTQYF
TRBJ1-2,TRBV16,.,.,TGTGCCAGCAGCCAATCGAGGGGCATGGTCTATGGCTACACCTTC,CASSQSRGMVYGYTF
TRBJ2-1,TRBV13,.,.,TGTGCCAGCAGCCAGTCCGGGGGCCTTGAGCAGTTCTTC,CASSQSGGLEQFF
TRBJ2-7,TRBV5-4,.,.,TGTGCCAGCAGCCCCCCTCCCGGAACAGGGAGGAACGAGCAGTACTTC,CASSPPPGTGRNEQYF
TRBJ1-2,TRBV27,.,.,TGTGCCAGCAGTTTATATGGGGTTACCTATGGCTACACCTTC,CASSLYGVTYGYTF
TRBJ2-7,TRBV6-5,.,.,TGTGCCAGCAGTTACGACAGGGTAGCGGGGGAGCAGTACTTC,CASSYDRVAGEQYF
TRBJ2-5,TRBV27,TRBD2,.,TGTGCCAGCAGTTTATTCGCTATAATCGGGGCGGCGGGGGGAAAAGAGACCCAGTACTTC,CASSLFAIIGAAGGKETQYF
TRBJ1-2,TRBV20-1,TRBD1,.,TGCAGTGCTAGGGACTCATCGGGACAGCCAAACTATGGCTACACCTTC,CSARDSSGQPNYGYTF
TRBJ1-2,TRBV3-1,.,.,TGTGCCAGCAGCCAAGCACAGGGTTATGGCTACACCTTC,CASSQAQGYGYTF
TRBJ2-1,TRBV6-2/TRBV6-3,.,.,TGTGCCAGCAGTTACCCGGGACAGCAGTTCTTC,CASSYPGQQFF
TRBJ1-2,TRBV2,.,.,TGTGCCAGCACCCGGAAGGGAGCGGGCTACACCTTC,CASTRKGAGYTF
TRBJ2-7,TRBV14,.,.,TGTGCCAGCAGCCAAAGCGGCAGGGGAGTCTACGAGCAGTACTTC,CASSQSGRGVYEQYF
TRBJ2-7,TRBV12-5,TRBD1,.,TGTGCTAGTGGTTGGACAGGGGAGAACGAGCAGTACTTC,CASGWTGENEQYF
TRBJ1-2,TRBV19,.,.,TGTGCCAGTAGTAATCGACTCATCGCCTATGGCTACACCTTC,CASSNRLIAYGYTF
TRBJ2-1,TRBV3-1,TRBD2,.,TGTGCCAGCAGCCACAAAACTAGCGGGGGGGCTCTAGATGAGCAGTTCTTC,CASSHKTSGGALDEQFF
TRBJ2-1,TRBV4-1,.,.,TGCGCCAGCAGCCCAATTCGGCGGGACCGATTATACAATGAGCAGTTCTTC,CASSPIRRDRLYNEQFF
TRBJ1-2,TRBV3-1,.,.,TGTGCCAGCAGCGTCACGACCTATGGCTACACCTTC,CASSVTTYGYTF
TRBJ2-3,TRBV5-1,TRBD1,once,TGCGCCAGCAGCGTTCAAGGACAGGGGAACACAGATACGCAGTATTTT,CASSVQGQGNTDTQYF
TRBJ1-1,TRBV4-3,.,.,TGCGCCAGCAGCCAATATATTCGAAACACTGAAGCTTTCTTT,CASSQYIRNTEAFF
TRBJ2-6,TRBV5-1,.,.,TGCGCCAGCAGACAGACTATCTCTGGGGCCAACGTCCTGACTTTC,CASRQTISGANVLTF
TRBJ1-2,TRBV5-1,.,.,TGCGCCAGCAGCTTGGCCCAGGGCGAAGGCTACACCTTC,CASSLAQGEGYTF